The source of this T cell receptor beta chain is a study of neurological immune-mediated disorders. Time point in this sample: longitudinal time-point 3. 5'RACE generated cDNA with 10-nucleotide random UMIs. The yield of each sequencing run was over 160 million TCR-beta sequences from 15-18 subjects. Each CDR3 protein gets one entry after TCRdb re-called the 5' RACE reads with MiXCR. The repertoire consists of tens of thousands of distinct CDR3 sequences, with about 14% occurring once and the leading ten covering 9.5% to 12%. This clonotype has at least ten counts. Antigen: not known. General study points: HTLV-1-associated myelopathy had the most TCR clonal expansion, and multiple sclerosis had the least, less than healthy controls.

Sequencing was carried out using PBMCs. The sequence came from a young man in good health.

CDR3 sequence reads: CAISEAGTGQGYTF. CDR3 coding DNA: TGTGCCATCAGTGAAGCGGGGACAGGGCAAGGCTACACCTTC. The rearrangement joins TRBV10-3 to TRBJ1-2, with 9 bases identical to TRBD1. V shed 3 bases, J shed 8 bases, and the junction held 7 bases outside the gene matches. Germline CDR1 and CDR2: ENHRY and SYGVKD. The CDR3 sequence is 14 residues long.